This T cell receptor beta chain was captured in a study of shared clonotypes between healthy human individuals. This clone was counted a few times. This sample includes further DNA sequences coding for the same CDR3. Cells designated naive CD8 were CD45RO-negative and were positively selected for CCR7, with terminally differentiated effector memory CD45RA+ cells excluded. Germline lookup yields CDR1 WSHSY and CDR2 SAAADI. This CDR3 contains 10 residues. Between the trimmed V and J ends, which lost 7 bases and 4 bases, there was a span of 5 bases. Generated by immunoSEQ multiplex PCR, the TCRdb table keeps only in-frame clones and is missing some. The table shows about 2 million clones, with about 95% occurring only once.

The sequence was obtained from a man between 18 and 35 years old in good health. The specimen sequenced was naive CD8+ T cells sorted from blood. The chain uses TRBV10-2 and TRBJ2-7, with D uncertain. CDR3 amino acids: CASMDYEQYF. The CDR3, as DNA: TGCGCCAGCATGGATTACGAGCAGTACTTC.